This T cell receptor (beta chain) stems from a study of control samples from healthy donors and cancer patients. This clone was found once. This CDR3 is 15 amino acids long. The table came from immunoSEQ multiplex PCR; TCRdb's copy has only in-frame clones and leaves some out. The sample lists approximately 130,000 clones, 89% occurring once. The source of this sequence is a man aged 50 or older in good health. V is TRBV21-1 and J is TRBJ1-5; the table assigns TRBD1, which was not confirmed against the DNA. TRBV21-1 has pseudogene status. The specimen sequenced was blood. The CDR3 region is CASSKEGDSNQPQHF. CDR3 in DNA: TGTGCCAGCAGCAAAGAGGGGGATAGCAATCAGCCCCAGCATTTT.